This TCR beta chain came from a study of blood T cell repertoires in COVID-19. The wider study: The cDNA or gDNA used as material had been derived from T cells, B-cell-depleted T cells, or PBMCs.

Produced via immunoSEQ multiplex PCR; TCRdb's table is partial and in-frame only. Among roughly 180,000 clones listed, 80% were seen once. Recruits, aged roughly 18 to 89 years, lived in approximately 26 US areas. The study assigned cohorts using participant-reported clinical history. Someone with COVID-19 had been met by exposed participants within 2 weeks before study entry. Trimming took 5 bases from V and 5 from J; bases not matched to a gene: 10. Germline lookup yields CDR1 SGHAT and CDR2 FQDESV (reference sequence). The CDR3 runs 15 residues. Sample: PBMCs or T cells enriched from blood (not recorded which). The rearrangement joins TRBV11-1 to TRBJ2-7; 9 bases fit TRBD1. The TCR was taken from a man in his 60s who had been exposed to COVID-19. CDR3 in DNA: TGTGCCAGCAGCCCCTCTGGGACAGGGTGGAACGAGCAGTACTTC. Protein product: CASSPSGTGWNEQYF. The full variable domain, in which reference TRBV11-1 and TRBJ2-7 provide the parts outside the CDR3, is EAEVAQSPRYKITEKSQAVAFWCDPISGHATLYWYRQILGQGPELLVQFQDESVVDDSQLPKDRFSAERLKGVDSTLKIQPAELGDSAMYLCASSPSGTGWNEQYFGPGTRLTVT.